The sequence of this T cell receptor beta chain was determined in a study of blood T cell repertoires in COVID-19. Background on the study: PBMCs, B-cell-depleted T cells, or T cells provided the cDNA or gDNA that made up the material.

How the authors handled the data: Estimated nucleated cell counts came from reference gene primer amplification. Using immunoSEQ multiplex PCR, the repertoire was profiled, and TCRdb retains in-frame clones only, with some absent. From that table come the V and J calls and clone size; the DNA was used to work out D and trimming. Of approximately 470,000 clones in the sample, 75% to 90% were seen once. V dropped 8 bases and J dropped 7; count of bases not matched to a gene: 8. Germline assignment: CDR1 MNHNY and CDR2 SVGAGI (reference sequence). This CDR3 has 14 amino acids. Everyone who took part was roughly 18 to 90 years old, and they came from 20 to 25 US areas. Recovered participants had two consecutive negative NP/OP PCR tests, healthcare professional clearance, or symptom resolution.

The receptor was derived from a woman between 18 and 29 years old who had recovered from COVID-19. Sequencing was done on a sample of PBMCs or T cells enriched from blood (not recorded which). This chain uses TRBV6-6 with TRBJ2-1; TRBD1 matches at 10 bases. This chain's CDR3 is CASEDRGTKNEQFF. CDR3 DNA: TGTGCCAGCGAGGACAGGGGGACTAAGAATGAGCAGTTCTTC.